A selection of T cell receptor beta chains follows, all from one sample in a study of blood T cell repertoires in COVID-19. The table came from immunoSEQ multiplex PCR; TCRdb's copy has only in-frame clones and leaves some out. The repertoire has over 200,000 clones, 87% of them found once; the top ten carry roughly 2.5%. Input material: peripheral blood. The source of these receptors is a woman in her forties or fifties with acute or convalescent COVID-19. The CDR3 runs from the conserved cysteine through the conserved F or W. D genes are given only for firm matches. Clone size is not always given. Where it is, it says once, few, many or a class for expanded clones.

v_gene,abundance,j_gene,d_gene,CDR3aa,CDR3nt
TRBV28,-,TRBJ2-7,TRBD1,CASSFIDGQGWNEQYF,TGTGCCAGCAGTTTTATAGACGGACAGGGTTGGAACGAGCAGTACTTC
TRBV28,-,TRBJ1-4,TRBD1,CASSGTGQGTNEKLFF,TGTGCCAGCAGTGGGACAGGGCAGGGAACTAATGAAAAACTGTTTTTT
TRBV27,-,TRBJ2-2,TRBD2,CASHGLAGMELFF,TGTGCCAGCCACGGACTAGCGGGAATGGAGCTGTTTTTT
TRBV7-2,-,TRBJ1-1,TRBD1,CASNNPNRGRGTEAFF,TGTGCCAGCAACAATCCGAACAGGGGGCGAGGCACTGAAGCTTTCTTT
TRBV18,once,TRBJ2-1,TRBD2,CASSNYGTSGGRAQFF,TGTGCCAGCTCAAACTACGGGACTAGCGGGGGAAGGGCCCAGTTCTTC
TRBV30,-,TRBJ1-4,-,CAWSPGLGVEKLFF,TGTGCCTGGAGCCCGGGACTGGGGGTTGAAAAACTGTTTTTT
TRBV7-6,-,TRBJ1-4,TRBD1,CASSANPGQGNEKLFF,TGTGCCAGCAGCGCAAATCCAGGACAGGGCAATGAAAAACTGTTTTTT
TRBV27,-,TRBJ2-7,-,CASSLRRQGGYEQYF,TGTGCCAGCAGTTTAAGGAGGCAGGGGGGCTACGAGCAGTACTTC
TRBV11-1,-,TRBJ1-1,TRBD1,CASSRTSTGVDAEAFF,TGTGCCAGCAGCCGTACTTCGACAGGGGTTGATGCTGAAGCTTTCTTT
TRBV28,-,TRBJ1-2,-,CASSPGEVHGYTF,TGTGCCAGCAGTCCCGGGGAGGTCCATGGCTACACCTTC
TRBV3-1/TRBV3-2,-,TRBJ1-2,-,CASSQGISPVHYGYTF,TGTGCCAGCAGCCAAGGAATAAGTCCGGTTCACTATGGCTACACCTTC
TRBV30,-,TRBJ2-7,-,CAWGDRTLREQYF,TGTGCCTGGGGCGACAGGACTCTACGGGAGCAGTACTTC
TRBV7-2,-,TRBJ2-5,-,CASSARESRETQYF,TGTGCCAGCAGCGCGAGGGAAAGCAGGGAGACCCAGTACTTC
TRBV28,-,TRBJ2-3,-,CASSWSGILTDTQYF,TGTGCCAGCAGTTGGTCCGGGATCTTGACAGATACGCAGTATTTT
TRBV10-3,-,TRBJ1-1,-,CATSREGPEAFF,TGTGCCACTTCCAGGGAGGGGCCCGAAGCTTTCTTT
TRBV27,-,TRBJ1-6,TRBD1,CASRRLDRGYNSPLHF,TGTGCCAGCAGGAGACTGGACAGGGGATATAATTCACCCCTCCACTTT
TRBV6-4,-,TRBJ2-2,TRBD2,CASTILAGTGELFF,TGTGCCAGCACCATCCTAGCGGGAACCGGGGAGCTGTTTTTT
TRBV11-3,-,TRBJ2-3,TRBD2,CASSSRTSGRAGADTQYF,TGTGCCAGCAGCTCTAGGACTAGCGGGAGGGCAGGGGCAGATACGCAGTATTTT
TRBV2,-,TRBJ1-5,TRBD1,CASSEGTGNQPQHF,TGTGCCAGCAGTGAGGGGACAGGGAATCAGCCCCAGCATTTT
TRBV9,-,TRBJ2-7,-,CASSVHKTSNEQYF,TGTGCCAGCAGCGTCCACAAGACTAGTAACGAGCAGTACTTC
TRBV28,-,TRBJ1-4,-,CASSLVGATNEKLFF,TGTGCCAGCAGTTTAGTCGGGGCAACTAATGAAAAACTGTTTTTT
TRBV6-5,-,TRBJ2-7,TRBD2,CASSYFREDSKQYF,TGTGCCAGCAGTTACTTCCGGGAGGATTCGAAGCAGTACTTC